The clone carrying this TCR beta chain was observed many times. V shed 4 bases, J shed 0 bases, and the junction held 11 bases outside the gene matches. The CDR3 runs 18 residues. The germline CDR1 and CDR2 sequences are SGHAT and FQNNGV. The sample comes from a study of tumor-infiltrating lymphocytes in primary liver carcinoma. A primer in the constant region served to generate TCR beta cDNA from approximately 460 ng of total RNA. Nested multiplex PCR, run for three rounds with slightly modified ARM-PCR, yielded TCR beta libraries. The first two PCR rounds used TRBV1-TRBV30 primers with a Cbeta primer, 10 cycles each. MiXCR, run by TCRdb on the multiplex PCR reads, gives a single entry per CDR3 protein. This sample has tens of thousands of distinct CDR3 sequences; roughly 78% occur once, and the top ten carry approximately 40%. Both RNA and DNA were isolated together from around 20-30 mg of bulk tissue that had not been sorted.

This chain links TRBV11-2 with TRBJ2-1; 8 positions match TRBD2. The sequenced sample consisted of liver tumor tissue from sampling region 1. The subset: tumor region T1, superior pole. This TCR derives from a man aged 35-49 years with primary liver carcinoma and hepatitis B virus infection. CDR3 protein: CASSSRLATRFSYNEQFF. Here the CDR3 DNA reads TGTGCCAGCAGCTCCAGACTAGCGACCCGCTTCTCCTACAATGAGCAGTTCTTC.